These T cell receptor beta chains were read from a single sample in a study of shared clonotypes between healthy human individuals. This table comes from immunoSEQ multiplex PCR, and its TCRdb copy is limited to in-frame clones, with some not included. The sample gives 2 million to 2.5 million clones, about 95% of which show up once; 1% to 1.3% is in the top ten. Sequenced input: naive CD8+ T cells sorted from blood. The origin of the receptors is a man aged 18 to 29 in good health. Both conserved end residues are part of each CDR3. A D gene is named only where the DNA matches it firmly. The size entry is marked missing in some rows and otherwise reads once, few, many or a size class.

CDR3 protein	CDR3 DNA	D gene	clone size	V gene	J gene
CASSQDEGTSPLHF	TGCGCCAGCAGCCAAGATGAGGGCACTTCACCCCTCCACTTT	.	.	TRBV4-3	TRBJ1-6
CASSPGSGLGGNEQFF	TGTGCCAGCAGCCCTGGTTCAGGGCTAGGTGGAAATGAGCAGTTCTTC	.	.	TRBV6-6	TRBJ2-1
CARLLGSGDTGELFF	TGTGCCAGATTGTTGGGCTCGGGGGACACCGGGGAGCTGTTTTTT	.	.	TRBV2	TRBJ2-2
CASRHLVGEPTDTQYF	TGTGCCAGCAGGCACCTCGTGGGGGAACCCACAGATACGCAGTATTTT	.	.	TRBV28	TRBJ2-3
CASSLRAGGQNSPLHF	TGTGCCAGCAGCTTAAGGGCAGGGGGTCAGAATTCACCCCTCCACTTT	TRBD1	once	TRBV7-3	TRBJ1-6
CASSLGGYEQYF	TGTGCCAGCAGCTTGGGAGGGTACGAGCAGTACTTC	.	.	TRBV5-8	TRBJ2-7
CASSEQGTANYGYTF	TGTGCCAGCAGTGAGCAAGGGACAGCTAACTATGGCTACACCTTC	TRBD1	.	TRBV6-1	TRBJ1-2
CASSPDWDTQYF	TGTGCCAGCAGCCCTGACTGGGATACGCAGTATTTT	.	.	TRBV13	TRBJ2-3
CASSLGGRTALALSYNEQFF	TGCGCCAGCAGCTTGGGGGGGAGGACAGCCCTAGCGCTCTCCTACAATGAGCAGTTCTTC	.	.	TRBV5-1	TRBJ2-1
CASSQAGDYTEAFF	TGCGCCAGCAGCCAAGCCGGAGACTACACTGAAGCTTTCTTT	.	.	TRBV4-1	TRBJ1-1
CASSPPTGGPGYTF	TGTGCCAGCAGCCCGCCCACAGGGGGCCCTGGCTACACCTTC	TRBD1	.	TRBV9	TRBJ1-2
CASSLSNNEQFF	TGTGCCAGCAGCCTTTCAAACAATGAGCAGTTCTTC	.	.	TRBV7-6	TRBJ2-1
CASSTRTGRYEQYF	TGTGCCAGCAGCACCCGGACAGGCCGCTACGAGCAGTACTTC	TRBD1	.	TRBV13	TRBJ2-7
CASRTVPGAVQPQHF	TGTGCCAGCAGAACTGTCCCGGGGGCGGTTCAGCCCCAGCATTTT	.	.	TRBV6-5	TRBJ1-5
CAPDREGSSGRTPYEQYF	TGTGCCCCAGACAGGGAGGGCTCTAGCGGGAGGACCCCCTACGAGCAGTACTTC	TRBD2	.	TRBV7-9	TRBJ2-7
CASSLSAGWNTEAFF	TGTGCCAGCAGTTTATCGGCCGGCTGGAACACTGAAGCTTTCTTT	.	.	TRBV27	TRBJ1-1
CASSLWQGAYEQYF	TGTGCCAGCAGTTTATGGCAGGGAGCCTACGAGCAGTACTTC	.	.	TRBV28	TRBJ2-7
CASSADSLYNEQFF	TGTGCCAGCAGCGCCGATTCCCTATACAATGAGCAGTTCTTC	.	.	TRBV9	TRBJ2-1
CASSLSGRGAFF	TGTGCCAGCAGCTTATCCGGTAGGGGGGCTTTCTTT	.	.	TRBV11-2	TRBJ1-1
CASSGLAETQYF	TGTGCCAGCAGTGGACTAGCGGAGACCCAGTACTTC	TRBD2	.	TRBV9	TRBJ2-5
CASSLTGTYEQYF	TGTGCCAGCAGCTTAACAGGGACTTACGAGCAGTACTTC	.	.	TRBV7-8	TRBJ2-7
CASSRTTGGLEAFF	TGTGCCAGCAGTAGGACGACAGGGGGCCTTGAAGCTTTCTTT	TRBD1	.	TRBV2	TRBJ1-1
CASSQDLEETQYF	TGCGCCAGCAGCCAAGATCTCGAAGAGACCCAGTACTTC	.	.	TRBV4-1	TRBJ2-5
CASSPEGLAGRTDTQYF	TGTGCCAGCAGCCCCGAGGGACTAGCGGGACGCACAGATACGCAGTATTTT	TRBD2	.	TRBV9	TRBJ2-3
CASSLKGPGDGYTF	TGTGCCAGCAGCTTAAAGGGACCCGGGGATGGCTACACCTTC	.	.	TRBV7-6	TRBJ1-2
CAISESWKANTGELFF	TGTGCCATCAGTGAGTCGTGGAAGGCGAACACCGGGGAGCTGTTTTTT	.	.	TRBV10-3	TRBJ2-2
CASRLAKTDSNQPQHF	TGCGCCAGCAGACTGGCGAAGACCGATAGCAATCAGCCCCAGCATTTT	.	.	TRBV23-1	TRBJ1-5
CASSLGAGGLADTQYF	TGTGCCAGCAGTCTTGGGGCGGGGGGGCTCGCAGATACGCAGTATTTT	TRBD2	once	TRBV27	TRBJ2-3
CASSQTFGGVEQFF	TGTGCCAGCAGTCAGACCTTTGGAGGGGTTGAGCAGTTCTTC	.	.	TRBV27	TRBJ2-1
CASSFTSGHSGANVLTF	TGTGCCAGCAGCTTTACCAGCGGGCACTCTGGGGCCAACGTCCTGACTTTC	.	.	TRBV13	TRBJ2-6
CASSEGASYEQYF	TGTGCCAGCAGTGAGGGGGCCTCCTACGAGCAGTACTTC	.	.	TRBV6-1	TRBJ2-7
CASSPRQGRNTEAFF	TGTGCCAGCAGCCCCAGACAGGGGAGGAACACTGAAGCTTTCTTT	TRBD1	.	TRBV7-2	TRBJ1-1
CASSPGGLSYEQYF	TGTGCCAGCAGCCCCGGGGGTTTATCCTACGAGCAGTACTTC	.	.	TRBV7-8	TRBJ2-7